This T cell receptor (beta chain) was retrieved from a study of early T cells in non-severe SARS-CoV-2 infection. Turning to the study itself: Unsorted whole blood bulk RNA was sequenced, with unpaired chains.

This clonotype has only a few counts. The antigen is unknown. Unique molecular identifiers (one per individual cDNA molecule) were attached. TCRdb itself ran the 5' RACE reads through MiXCR, one entry per CDR3 protein. Of about 40,000 distinct CDR3 sequences listed, about 5.9% are singletons. Study outcomes and limitations: Lookups in VDJdb leaned toward anti-spike CD8 responses and missed private and CD4 specificities.

V was pared by 2 bases and J by 2 bases, with 11 bases of the junction left unmatched. This CDR3 comprises 17 residues. Germline loops: CDR1 MNHNY, CDR2 SVGAGI (reference sequence). This chain links TRBV6-6 with TRBJ2-5; TRBD1 aligns across 7 bases. Sequencing was performed on whole blood, taken at baseline. The origin of this receptor is an adult who was a healthcare worker with PCR-confirmed SARS-CoV-2 infection or an uninfected control (not recorded which). The CDR3 spells CASSYPTGELGQETQYF. CDR3 nucleotide sequence: TGTGCCAGCAGTTACCCTACAGGGGAGTTGGGGCAAGAGACCCAGTACTTC.